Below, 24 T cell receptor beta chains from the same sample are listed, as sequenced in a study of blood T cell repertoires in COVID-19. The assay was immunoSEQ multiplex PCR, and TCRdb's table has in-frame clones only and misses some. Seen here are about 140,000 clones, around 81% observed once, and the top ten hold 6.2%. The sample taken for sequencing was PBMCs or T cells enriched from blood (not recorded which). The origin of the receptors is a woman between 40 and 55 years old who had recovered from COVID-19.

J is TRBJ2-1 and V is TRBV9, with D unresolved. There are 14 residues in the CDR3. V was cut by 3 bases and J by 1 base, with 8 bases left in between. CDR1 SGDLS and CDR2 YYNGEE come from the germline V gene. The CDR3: CASSGSDSYNEQFF. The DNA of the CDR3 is TGTGCCAGCAGCGGCAGTGATTCCTACAATGAGCAGTTCTTC.

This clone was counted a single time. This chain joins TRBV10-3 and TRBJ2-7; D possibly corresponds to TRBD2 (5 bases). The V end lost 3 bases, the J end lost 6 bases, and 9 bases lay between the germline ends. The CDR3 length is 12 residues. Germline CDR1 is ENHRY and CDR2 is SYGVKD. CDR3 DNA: TGTGCCATCAGTGAACTAGTGGGCGAGCAGTACTTC. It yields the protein CAISELVGEQYF.

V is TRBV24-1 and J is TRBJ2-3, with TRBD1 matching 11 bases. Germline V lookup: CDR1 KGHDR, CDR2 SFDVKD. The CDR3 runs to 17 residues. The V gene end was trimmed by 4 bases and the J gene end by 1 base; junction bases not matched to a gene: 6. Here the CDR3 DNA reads TGTGCCACCAGTGAAGCGGACAGGGGGCGCGGCACAGATACGCAGTATTTT. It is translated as CATSEADRGRGTDTQYF.

CDR3 region: CATPSGEGRSLFF. The CDR3 nucleotides read TGTGCCACCCCGTCAGGGGAAGGTCGCTCCCTGTTTTTT. The chain employs TRBV21-1 and TRBJ1-4; the D call TRBD1 from the table was never checked on the DNA. TRBV21-1 is described as a pseudogene. The CDR3 contains 13 residues.

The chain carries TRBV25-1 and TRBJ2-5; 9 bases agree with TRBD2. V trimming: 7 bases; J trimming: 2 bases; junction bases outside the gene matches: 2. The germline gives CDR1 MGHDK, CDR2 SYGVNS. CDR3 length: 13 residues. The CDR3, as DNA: TGTGCCAGCACCCTAGCGGGGCAAGAGACCCAGTACTTC. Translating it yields CASTLAGQETQYF.

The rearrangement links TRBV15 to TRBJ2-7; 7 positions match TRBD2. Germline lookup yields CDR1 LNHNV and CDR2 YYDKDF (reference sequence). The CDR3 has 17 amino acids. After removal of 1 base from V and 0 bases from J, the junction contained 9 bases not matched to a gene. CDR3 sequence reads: CATSRGGGGSSSYEQYF. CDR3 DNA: TGTGCCACCAGCAGAGGGGGCGGCGGGAGCAGCTCCTACGAGCAGTACTTC.

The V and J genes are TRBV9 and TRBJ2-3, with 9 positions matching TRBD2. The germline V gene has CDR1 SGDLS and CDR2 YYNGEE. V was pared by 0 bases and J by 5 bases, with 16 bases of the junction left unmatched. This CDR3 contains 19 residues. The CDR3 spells CASSVGAGGGVFRIDTQYF. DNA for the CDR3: TGTGCCAGCAGCGTAGGGGCTGGCGGGGGGGTATTTCGGATAGATACGCAGTATTTT.

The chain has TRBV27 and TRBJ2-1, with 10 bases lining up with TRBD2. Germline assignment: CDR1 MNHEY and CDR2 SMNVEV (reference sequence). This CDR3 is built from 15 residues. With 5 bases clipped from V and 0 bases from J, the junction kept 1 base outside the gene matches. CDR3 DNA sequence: TGTGCCAGCAGTCGGACTAGCGGCTCCTACAATGAGCAGTTCTTC. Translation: CASSRTSGSYNEQFF.

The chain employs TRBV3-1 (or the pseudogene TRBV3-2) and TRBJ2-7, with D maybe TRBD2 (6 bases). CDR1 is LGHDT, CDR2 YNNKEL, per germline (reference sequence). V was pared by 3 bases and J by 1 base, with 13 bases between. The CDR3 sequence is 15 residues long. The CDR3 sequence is CASSHGGGRSYEQYF. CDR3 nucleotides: TGTGCCAGCAGCCACGGGGGAGGAAGGTCCTACGAGCAGTACTTC.

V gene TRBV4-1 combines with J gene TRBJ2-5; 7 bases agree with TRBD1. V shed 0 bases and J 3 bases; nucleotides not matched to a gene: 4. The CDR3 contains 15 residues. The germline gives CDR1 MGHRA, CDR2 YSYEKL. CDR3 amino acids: CASSQDEGGEETQYF. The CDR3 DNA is TGCGCCAGCAGCCAAGATGAAGGGGGCGAAGAGACCCAGTACTTC.

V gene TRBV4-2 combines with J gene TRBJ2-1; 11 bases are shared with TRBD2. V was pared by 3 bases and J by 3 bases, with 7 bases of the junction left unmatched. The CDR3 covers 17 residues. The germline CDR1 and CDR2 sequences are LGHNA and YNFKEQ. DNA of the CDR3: TGTGCCAGCAGCCACCTGTTAGCGGGGGGGAACTACAATGAGCAGTTCTTC. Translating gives CASSHLLAGGNYNEQFF.

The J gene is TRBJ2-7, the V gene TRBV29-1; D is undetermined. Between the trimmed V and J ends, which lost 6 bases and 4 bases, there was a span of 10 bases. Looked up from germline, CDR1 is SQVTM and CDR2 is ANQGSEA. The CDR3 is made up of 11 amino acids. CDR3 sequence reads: CSVASHYEQYF. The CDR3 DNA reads TGCAGCGTGGCTTCCCATTACGAGCAGTACTTC.

This CDR3 reads CASSLTRDGGEQYF. The DNA for the CDR3 is TGTGCCAGCAGCTTAACGCGGGACGGGGGCGAGCAGTACTTC. J is TRBJ2-7 and V is TRBV7-3; weak D call: TRBD2 (6 bases). Germline V gene sequence: CDR1 SGHTA, CDR2 FQGTGA. With 0 bases removed from V and 6 bases from J, the gap between germline ends came to 12 bases. This CDR3 has 14 amino acids. The full variable domain, rest sourced from reference TRBV7-3 and TRBJ2-7, is GAGVSQTPSNKVTEKGKYVELRCDPISGHTALYWYRQSLGQGPEFLIYFQGTGAADDSGLPNDRFFAVRPEGSVSTLKIQRTERGDSAVYLCASSLTRDGGEQYFGPGTRLTVT.

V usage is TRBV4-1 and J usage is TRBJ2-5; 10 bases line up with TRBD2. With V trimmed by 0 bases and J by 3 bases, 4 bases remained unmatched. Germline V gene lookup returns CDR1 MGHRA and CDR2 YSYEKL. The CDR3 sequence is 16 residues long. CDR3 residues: CASSQDWTSGKETQYF. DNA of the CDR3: TGCGCCAGCAGCCAAGACTGGACTAGCGGCAAAGAGACCCAGTACTTC.

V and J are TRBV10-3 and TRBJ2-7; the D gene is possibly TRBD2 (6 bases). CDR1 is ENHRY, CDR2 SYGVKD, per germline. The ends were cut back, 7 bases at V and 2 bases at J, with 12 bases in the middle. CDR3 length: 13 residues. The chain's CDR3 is CAIMAGSTYEQYF. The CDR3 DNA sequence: TGTGCCATCATGGCGGGGTCGACCTACGAGCAGTACTTC.

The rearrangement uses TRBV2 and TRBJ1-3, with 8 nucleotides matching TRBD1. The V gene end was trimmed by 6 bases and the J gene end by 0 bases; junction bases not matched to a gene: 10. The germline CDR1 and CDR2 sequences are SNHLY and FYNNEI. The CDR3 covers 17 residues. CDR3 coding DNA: TGTGCCAGCAGAGACCCGGGACAGGAAGGCTCTGGAAACACCATATATTTT. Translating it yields CASRDPGQEGSGNTIYF.

DNA for the CDR3: TGTGCCAGTAGTGCTCTACCGGGACAGGGGGCTGTAACCCGCAATCAGCCCCAGCATTTT. Translating gives CASSALPGQGAVTRNQPQHF. The chain carries TRBV19 and TRBJ1-5, with 12 bases identical to TRBD1. Germline V CDR1 and CDR2: LNHDA, SQIVND (reference sequence). With V trimmed by 5 bases and J by 2 bases, 16 bases remained unmatched. The CDR3 covers 20 residues.

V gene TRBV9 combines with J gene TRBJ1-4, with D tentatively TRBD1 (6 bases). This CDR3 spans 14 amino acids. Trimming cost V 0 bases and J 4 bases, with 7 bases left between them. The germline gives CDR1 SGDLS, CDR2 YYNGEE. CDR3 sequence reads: CASSVGDNNEKLFF. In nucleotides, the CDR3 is TGTGCCAGCAGCGTAGGGGACAATAATGAAAAACTGTTTTTT.

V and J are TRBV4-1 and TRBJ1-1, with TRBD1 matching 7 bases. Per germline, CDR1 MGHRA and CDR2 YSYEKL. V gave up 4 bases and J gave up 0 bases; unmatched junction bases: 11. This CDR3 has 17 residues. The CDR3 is CASSLILQGKLNTEAFF. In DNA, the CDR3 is TGCGCCAGCAGCCTTATCCTACAGGGGAAGTTGAACACTGAAGCTTTCTTT.

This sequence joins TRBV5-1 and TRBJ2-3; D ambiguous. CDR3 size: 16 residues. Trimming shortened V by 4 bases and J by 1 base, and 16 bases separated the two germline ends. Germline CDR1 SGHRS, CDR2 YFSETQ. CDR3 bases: TGCGCCAGCAGCCGAAATCCGCGCGGTCGCACAGATACGCAGTATTTT. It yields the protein CASSRNPRGRTDTQYF.

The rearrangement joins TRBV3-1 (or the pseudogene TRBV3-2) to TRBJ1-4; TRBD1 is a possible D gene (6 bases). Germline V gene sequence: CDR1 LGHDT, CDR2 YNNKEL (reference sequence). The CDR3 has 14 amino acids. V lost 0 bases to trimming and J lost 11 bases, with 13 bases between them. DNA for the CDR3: TGTGCCAGCAGCCAAGACAGGGGTGAGGATAAACTGTTTTTT. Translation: CASSQDRGEDKLFF.

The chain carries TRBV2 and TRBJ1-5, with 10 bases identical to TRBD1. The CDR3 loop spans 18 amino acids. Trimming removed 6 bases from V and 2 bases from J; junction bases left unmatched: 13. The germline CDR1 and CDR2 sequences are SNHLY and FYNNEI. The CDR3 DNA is TGTGCCAGCAGCGAAAGGGACAGGGGAACTAGGGGCAATCAGCCCCAGCATTTT. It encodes CASSERDRGTRGNQPQHF.

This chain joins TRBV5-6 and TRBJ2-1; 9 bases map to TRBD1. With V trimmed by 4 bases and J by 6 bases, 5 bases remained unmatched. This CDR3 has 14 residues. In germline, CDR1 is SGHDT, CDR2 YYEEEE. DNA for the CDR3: TGTGCCAGCAGCGTCGGGACAGGGATCAATGAGCAGTTCTTC. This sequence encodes CASSVGTGINEQFF.

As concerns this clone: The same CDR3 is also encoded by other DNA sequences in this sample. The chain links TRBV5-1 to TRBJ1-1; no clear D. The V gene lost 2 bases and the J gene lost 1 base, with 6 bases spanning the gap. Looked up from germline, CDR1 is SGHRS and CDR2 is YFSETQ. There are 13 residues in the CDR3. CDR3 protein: CASSFRGNTEAFF. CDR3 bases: TGCGCCAGCAGCTTCCGGGGGAACACTGAAGCTTTCTTT.